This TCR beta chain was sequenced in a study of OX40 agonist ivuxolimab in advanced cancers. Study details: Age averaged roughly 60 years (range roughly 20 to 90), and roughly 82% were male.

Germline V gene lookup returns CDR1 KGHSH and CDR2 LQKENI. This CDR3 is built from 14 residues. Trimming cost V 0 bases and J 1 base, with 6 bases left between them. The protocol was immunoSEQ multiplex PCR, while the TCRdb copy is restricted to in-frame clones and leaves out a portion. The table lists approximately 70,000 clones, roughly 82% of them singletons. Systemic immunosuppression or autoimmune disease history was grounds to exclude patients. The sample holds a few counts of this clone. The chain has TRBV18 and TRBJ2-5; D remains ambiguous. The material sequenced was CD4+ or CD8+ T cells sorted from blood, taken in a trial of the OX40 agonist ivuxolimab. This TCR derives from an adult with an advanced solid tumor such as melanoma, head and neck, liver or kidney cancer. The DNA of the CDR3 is TGTGCCAGCTCACCACCGATGCTCCAAGAGACCCAGTACTTC. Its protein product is CASSPPMLQETQYF.